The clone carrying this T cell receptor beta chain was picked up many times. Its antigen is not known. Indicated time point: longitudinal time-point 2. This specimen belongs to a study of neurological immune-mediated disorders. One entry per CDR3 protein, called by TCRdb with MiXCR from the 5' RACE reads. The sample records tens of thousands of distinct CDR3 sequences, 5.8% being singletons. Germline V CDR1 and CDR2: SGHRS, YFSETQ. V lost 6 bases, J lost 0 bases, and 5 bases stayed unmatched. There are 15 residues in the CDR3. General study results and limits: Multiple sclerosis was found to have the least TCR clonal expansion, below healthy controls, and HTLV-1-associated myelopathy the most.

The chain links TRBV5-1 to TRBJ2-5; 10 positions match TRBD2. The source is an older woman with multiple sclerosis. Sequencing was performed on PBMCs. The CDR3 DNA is TGCGCCAGCACCCCTAGCGGGGGCTACCAAGAGACCCAGTACTTC. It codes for CASTPSGGYQETQYF.